Following are 2 T cell receptor beta chains from one sample sequenced in a study of shared clonotypes between healthy human individuals. Sequencing used immunoSEQ multiplex PCR; TCRdb keeps in-frame clones, though not all of them. The sample lists around 990,000 clones; 60% to 80% were seen once. Sequenced input: memory CD4+ T cells from PBMCs. Subset given: CD45RA-negative fraction. These receptors were taken from a man aged 18 to 30 in good health. Some clones in this sample may be carry-over from other donors' samples.

This rearrangement joins TRBV5-1 to TRBJ2-2, with 8 bases fitting TRBD2. Germline V gene data show CDR1 as SGHRS and CDR2 as YFSETQ. V gave up 1 base and J gave up 2 bases; unmatched junction bases: 4. The CDR3 loop spans 16 amino acids. The DNA of the CDR3 is TGCGCCAGCAGCTTGATAGCGGGGTCAAACACCGGGGAGCTGTTTTTT. It is translated as CASSLIAGSNTGELFF.

The chain has TRBV7-7 and TRBJ1-5; 7 positions agree with TRBD1. Germline CDR1 reads SSHAT; CDR2 reads FNYEAQ (reference sequence). The J segment lost 0 bases and the V segment lost 1 base, leaving 12 bases of the junction unmatched. This CDR3 region has 19 residues. The CDR3, as DNA: TGTGCCAGCAGCTTAGTGGGACAGCGTTCTAGATATAGCAATCAGCCCCAGCATTTT. Translated: CASSLVGQRSRYSNQPQHF.